Shown below are 15 T cell receptor beta chains from a single sample sequenced in a study of tumor-infiltrating lymphocytes in primary liver carcinoma. Extraction of RNA together with DNA used roughly 20-33 mg of unsorted bulk tissue. The researchers produced TCR beta cDNA from 500 ng total RNA with a constant-region primer. Three nested multiplex PCR rounds of slightly modified ARM-PCR generated TCR beta libraries. TRBV1-TRBV30 forward and Cbeta reverse primers drove the first two roughly 11-cycle rounds. In TCRdb, the multiplex PCR reads were re-called with MiXCR into one record per CDR3 protein. The sample yields approximately 110,000 distinct CDR3 sequences, around 64% seen once. The sample consisted of liver tumor tissue from sampling region 3. Specified subset: tumor region T3, left-lateral pole. The origin of the receptors is a woman aged 55 to 70 with primary liver carcinoma and hepatitis B virus infection.

Details on this clonotype: Mismatch with germline at one junction end may stem from a read error. The chain uses TRBV12-3 or TRBV12-4 and TRBJ1-5; D is undetermined. The CDR3 totals 15 residues. CDR3 amino acids: CASSSGRTENQAQHF. The CDR3 coding sequence is TGTGCCAGTAGTTCAGGTCGGACGGAAAATCAGGCCCAGCATTTT.

The V and J genes are TRBV11-2 and TRBJ2-2; D might be TRBD1 or TRBD2, each matching 6 bases. The CDR3 contains 17 residues. The V end was cut by 2 bases, the J end by 1 base, with 14 bases between. Germline CDR1 is SGHAT and CDR2 is FQNNGV. Here the CDR3 reads CASSLSLRGVNTGELFF. DNA of the CDR3: TGTGCCAGCAGCTTATCCCTGAGGGGGGTGAACACCGGGGAGCTGTTTTTT.

Concerning this clonotype itself: One end of the junction fails to match germline, which may point to a read error. This sequence joins TRBV12-3 or TRBV12-4 and TRBJ1-2, with 8 bases identical to TRBD1. CDR3 length: 16 residues. CDR3 DNA: TGTGCCAGCAGATTAGCGATGCAGGGGGCGAGGAATGGTTACACCTTC. This codes for CASRLAMQGARNGYTF.

The rearrangement joins TRBV12-3 or TRBV12-4 to TRBJ1-1; 8 nucleotides match TRBD1. The V gene end was trimmed by 5 bases and the J gene end by 1 base; junction bases not matched to a gene: 6. The CDR3 extends over 15 amino acids. The CDR3 region has the DNA TGTGCCAGCAGTCCACGGACAGGGACGAACACTGAAGCTTTCTTT. It specifies CASSPRTGTNTEAFF.

This clonotype was observed a handful of times. The gene calls are TRBV7-9 and TRBJ2-5, with 7 bases fitting TRBD1. Per germline, CDR1 SEHNR and CDR2 FQNEAQ (reference sequence). Trimming cost V 5 bases and J 1 base; bases outside gene matches: 16. This CDR3 spans 18 amino acids. The CDR3 nucleotides are TGTGCCAGCAGCAGACAGGGTGGTGGGGGACCATTCCAAGAGACCCAGTACTTC. This codes for CASSRQGGGGPFQETQYF.

About this clonotype itself: Relative to the germline gene, one junction end is altered; a read error may explain this. This chain links TRBV28 with TRBJ2-2; D is possibly TRBD1 (6 bases). Germline V gives CDR1 MDHEN, CDR2 SYDVKM. This CDR3 spans 15 amino acids. This CDR3 reads CVSSSGQPETGELFF. In DNA form, the CDR3 reads TGTGTCAGCAGTTCCGGACAGCCAGAGACCGGGGAGCTGTTTTTT.

This clonotype rates as medium-sized. The J gene is TRBJ1-2, the V gene TRBV11-2; TRBD1 matches at 7 bases. CDR1 SGHAT and CDR2 FQNNGV come from the germline V gene. V dropped 1 base and J dropped 5; count of bases not matched to a gene: 1. This CDR3 is 13 amino acids long. The CDR3 reads CASSLAGGYGYTF. For the CDR3, the DNA is TGTGCCAGCAGCTTAGCAGGGGGGTATGGCTACACCTTC. Supplemented by reference TRBV11-2 and TRBJ1-2, the full variable domain reads EAGVAQSPRYKIIEKRQSVAFWCNPISGHATLYWYQQILGQGPKLLIQFQNNGVVDDSQLPKDRFSAERLKGVDSTLKIQPAKLEDSAVYLCASSLAGGYGYTFGSGTRLTVV.

The rearrangement joins TRBV11-2 to TRBJ2-3; tentative D call: TRBD1 (6 bases). CDR1 is SGHAT and CDR2 is FQNNGV in the germline V gene. With 5 bases removed from V and 8 bases from J, the gap between germline ends came to 20 bases. The CDR3 runs 15 residues. In DNA form, the CDR3 reads TGTGCCAGCAGCGCCCAACTAACGGAAGGGGGTACGCAGTATTTT. It translates to CASSAQLTEGGTQYF.

J is TRBJ2-5 and V is TRBV5-1; TRBD1 aligns across 7 bases. Looked up from germline, CDR1 is SGHRS and CDR2 is YFSETQ. V lost 5 bases to trimming and J lost 4 bases; unmatched junction nucleotides: 5. This CDR3 region has 13 residues. The CDR3 nucleotides read TGCGCCAGCAGACTCCCAGGGGGAGAGACCCAGTACTTC. Its translation is CASRLPGGETQYF.

J is TRBJ2-7 and V is TRBV28; perhaps TRBD2 as D (5 bases). V lost 2 bases and J lost 7, with 18 bases in between. The germline V gene encodes CDR1 MDHEN and CDR2 SYDVKM. The length of the CDR3 is 15 residues. Written as DNA, the CDR3 is TGTGCCAGCAGTTTACCCTTGGACTTAGTTGGGGAGCAGTACTTC. It yields the protein CASSLPLDLVGEQYF. Using reference TRBV28 and TRBJ2-7 for the parts outside the CDR3, the full variable domain is DVKVTQSSRYLVKRTGEKVFLECVQDMDHENMFWYRQDPGLGLRLIYFSYDVKMKEKGDIPEGYSVSREKKERFSLILESASTNQTSMYLCASSLPLDLVGEQYFGPGTRLTVT.

Notes on this clonotype: A much larger clone differs from this one at a single base, so this may be a read error. This likely comes from a read error, as the CDR3 has no conserved phenylalanine or tryptophan at its end. The J gene is TRBJ2-5, the V gene TRBV6-6; D gene ambiguous. The V end was cut by 6 bases, the J end by 2 bases, with 13 bases between. Germline V gives CDR1 MNHNY, CDR2 SVGAGI (reference sequence). The CDR3 runs 14 residues. DNA of the CDR3: TGTGCCAGCAGCTCCACCGCTGCACAAGAGACCCAGTACCTC. As protein: CASSSTAAQETQYL.

The rearrangement links TRBV7-9 to TRBJ2-7, with 7 bases that match TRBD1. This CDR3 has 16 residues. CDR1 is SEHNR and CDR2 is FQNEAQ in the germline V gene (reference sequence). The V segment lost 7 bases and the J segment 0 bases; nucleotides outside the gene matches: 12. CDR3 in DNA: TGTGCCAGCACAAGTCAGGGGGTCTCGAGCTCCTACGAGCAGTACTTC. This codes for CASTSQGVSSSYEQYF. Full variable domain (remainder filled in from reference TRBV7-9 and TRBJ2-7): DTGVSQNPRHKITKRGQNVTFRCDPISEHNRLYWYRQTLGQGPEFLTYFQNEAQLEKSRLLSDRFSAERPKGSFSTLEIQRTEQGDSAMYLCASTSQGVSSSYEQYFGPGTRLTVT.

Of note for this clonotype: Given a much more abundant clone one base away, this may be a read error. The chain uses TRBV7-9 and TRBJ2-7, with 7 bases lining up with TRBD1. Germline V CDR1 and CDR2: SEHNR, FQNEAQ (reference sequence). The CDR3 contains 13 residues. The CDR3 loop is CAISFTQGNEQYF. CDR3 DNA sequence: TGTGCCATCAGCTTTACACAGGGGAACGAGCAGTACTTC.

The table lists this clonotype with a count of one. The V gene is TRBV6-1, the J gene TRBJ2-7; D might be TRBD2 (5 bases). Trimming removed 7 bases from V and 4 bases from J, with 20 bases in between. The CDR3 totals 15 residues. Per the germline V gene, CDR1 is MNHNS and CDR2 is SASEGT. CDR3 sequence (DNA): TGTGCCAGCACCTACGGACCTGGGAGCTCATACGAGCAGTACTTC. It codes for CASTYGPGSSYEQYF.

For this clonotype: The germline gene is not matched at one end of the junction; a read error may be the cause. The J gene is TRBJ1-5, the V gene TRBV5-1, with D maybe TRBD1 (5 bases). The CDR3 has 14 residues. Germline assignment: CDR1 SGHRS and CDR2 YFSETQ. Here the CDR3 reads CASSLGDRNQPHHF. Here the CDR3 DNA reads TGCGCCAGCAGCTTGGGGGACCGGAATCAGCCCCATCATTTT.